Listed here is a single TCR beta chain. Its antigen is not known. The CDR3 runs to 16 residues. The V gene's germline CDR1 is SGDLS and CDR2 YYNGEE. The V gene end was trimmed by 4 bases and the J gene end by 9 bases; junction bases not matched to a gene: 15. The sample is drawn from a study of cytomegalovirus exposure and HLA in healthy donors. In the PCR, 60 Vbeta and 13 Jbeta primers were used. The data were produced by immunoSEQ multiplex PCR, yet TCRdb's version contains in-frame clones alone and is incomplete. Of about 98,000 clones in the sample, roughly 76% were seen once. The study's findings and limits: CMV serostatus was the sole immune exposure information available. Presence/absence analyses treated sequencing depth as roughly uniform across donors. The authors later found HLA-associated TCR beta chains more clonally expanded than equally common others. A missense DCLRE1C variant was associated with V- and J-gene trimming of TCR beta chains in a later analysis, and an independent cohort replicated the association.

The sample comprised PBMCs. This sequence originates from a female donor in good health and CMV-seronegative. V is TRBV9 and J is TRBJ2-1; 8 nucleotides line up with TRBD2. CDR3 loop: CASSILSGKNPGEQFF. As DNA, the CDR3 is TGTGCCAGCAGCATCCTTAGCGGGAAAAACCCGGGTGAGCAGTTCTTC.